This entry is about one T cell receptor beta chain. Antigen specificity is unknown. This sample is part of a study of CD8+CD57+ T cells in acquired aplastic anemia. Broader study findings: Between patients and controls, twenty-nine CD8+ CDR3 sequences were found in common.

V was trimmed by 0 bases and J by 7 bases, leaving 12 bases between them. The CDR3 is made up of 15 amino acids. Germline V lookup: CDR1 MNHNS, CDR2 SASEGT. Genomic DNA provided the template from which TCR beta VDJ and CDR3 profiles were obtained. TCRdb ran MiXCR on the reads and lists one entry per CDR3 protein. Altogether approximately 170,000 distinct CDR3 sequences are present, about 60% being singletons, with the ten largest covering under 50%. Sample: sorted CD4+, CD8+, or CD8+CD57+ T cells (not recorded which) from PBMCs. The genes are TRBV6-1 and TRBJ1-4; D uncertain. The receptor was derived from a human donor in good health. CDR3: CASSEALRTFEKLFF. The CDR3, as DNA: TGTGCCAGCAGTGAAGCGCTCCGAACCTTTGAAAAACTGTTTTTT.